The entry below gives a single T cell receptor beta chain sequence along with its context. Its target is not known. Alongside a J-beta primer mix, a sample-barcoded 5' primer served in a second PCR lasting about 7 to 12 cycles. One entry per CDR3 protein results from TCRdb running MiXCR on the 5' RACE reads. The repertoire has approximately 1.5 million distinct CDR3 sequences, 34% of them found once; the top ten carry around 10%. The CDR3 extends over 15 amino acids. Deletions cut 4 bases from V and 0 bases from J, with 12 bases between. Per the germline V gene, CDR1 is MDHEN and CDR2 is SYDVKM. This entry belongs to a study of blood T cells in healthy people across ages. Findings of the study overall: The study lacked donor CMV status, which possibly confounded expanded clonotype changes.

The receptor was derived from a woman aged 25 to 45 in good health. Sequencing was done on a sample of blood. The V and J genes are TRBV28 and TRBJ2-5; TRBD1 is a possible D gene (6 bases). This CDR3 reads CASSSIRQDQETQYF. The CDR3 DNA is TGTGCCAGCAGTTCCATCCGACAGGACCAAGAGACCCAGTACTTC.